What follows is one TCR beta chain and its context. The data are from a study of blood T cell repertoires in COVID-19. Study summary: Sites in the United States, Italy and Spain provided acute and convalescent COVID-19 samples. T cells, B-cell-depleted T cells, or PBMCs supplied cDNA or gDNA.

Original processing methods: Amplifying reference gene primers gave estimates of nucleated cell counts. Some clones are missing from TCRdb's copy, which holds only in-frame ones; the method was immunoSEQ multiplex PCR. V and J calls and clone size follow that table, whereas D and trimming were derived from the DNA. The data contain 45,000 to 60,000 clones, about 86% of them singletons. The CDR3 length is 15 residues. CDR1 SGHVS and CDR2 FNYEAQ come from the germline V gene. Trimming took 5 bases from V and 0 from J; bases not matched to a gene: 4. The sample comprised peripheral blood. V and J are TRBV7-6 and TRBJ1-5, with 7 bases that match TRBD1. The clonotype originates from a man aged 65 to 85 with active COVID-19. CDR3 amino acids: CASSIGTDSNQPQHF. The CDR3, as DNA: TGTGCCAGCAGCATCGGGACAGATAGCAATCAGCCCCAGCATTTT.